One and the same sample provided the 10 T cell receptor beta chains below, sequenced in a study of cytomegalovirus exposure and HLA in healthy donors. Primers for the PCR totalled 60 Vbeta and 13 Jbeta. Libraries were prepared by immunoSEQ multiplex PCR; TCRdb keeps only in-frame clonotypes and omits some of them. In the table there are a few hundred thousand clones, roughly 80% of which are singletons. Material for sequencing was PBMCs. The source of these receptors is a man between 25 and 39 years old in good health and CMV-seronegative.

The chain uses TRBV5-1 and TRBJ2-3, with TRBD2 matching over 7 bases. CDR1 and CDR2 (germline): SGHRS, YFSETQ. CDR3 size: 17 residues. The trim removed 4 bases at V and 0 bases at J, leaving 11 bases unmatched. The CDR3 DNA reads as TGCGCCAGCAGCAAGGGACCGGGGGGTACTAGCACAGATACGCAGTATTTT. Translating gives CASSKGPGGTSTDTQYF.

The V gene is TRBV5-1, the J gene TRBJ2-7, with 8 bases lining up with TRBD1. V dropped 4 bases and J dropped 5; count of bases not matched to a gene: 8. The CDR3 runs 14 residues. Germline V gives CDR1 SGHRS, CDR2 YFSETQ. This chain's CDR3 is CASSLGQAGNEQYF. Here the CDR3 DNA reads TGCGCCAGCAGCCTGGGACAGGCAGGTAACGAGCAGTACTTC.

This chain links TRBV11-2 with TRBJ2-5, with 11 bases lining up with TRBD2. V was clipped by 1 base and J by 4 bases; unmatched bases: 5. This CDR3 comprises 16 residues. Germline CDR1 SGHAT, CDR2 FQNNGV. CDR3 DNA sequence: TGTGCCAGCAGCTTAGGGCTAGCGGGGGGTTTAGAGACCCAGTACTTC. Its translation: CASSLGLAGGLETQYF. Combining the CDR3 with reference TRBV11-2 and TRBJ2-5 gives the whole variable domain EAGVAQSPRYKIIEKRQSVAFWCNPISGHATLYWYQQILGQGPKLLIQFQNNGVVDDSQLPKDRFSAERLKGVDSTLKIQPAKLEDSAVYLCASSLGLAGGLETQYFGPGTRLLVL.

The CDR3 DNA reads TGTGCCAGCAGGAGACAGAGTGGCCGTACCCGAGAGCAGTACTTC. Translation: CASRRQSGRTREQYF. The chain recombines TRBV27 with TRBJ2-7; tentative D call: TRBD1 (5 bases). The germline V gene encodes CDR1 MNHEY and CDR2 SMNVEV (reference sequence). The CDR3 length is 15 residues. V gave up 6 bases and J gave up 7 bases, with 22 bases separating them.

The count of this clone is one. The chain uses TRBV6-6 and TRBJ2-1; TRBD2 matches at 8 bases. Germline V gene data show CDR1 as MNHNY and CDR2 as SVGAGI (reference sequence). The CDR3 sequence is 15 residues long. J gave up 2 bases and V 5 bases, and 5 bases lay outside the gene matches. The CDR3 sequence: CASSDSGKTYNEQFF. The CDR3 bases are TGTGCCAGCAGTGATAGCGGGAAAACCTACAATGAGCAGTTCTTC.

This chain links TRBV27 with TRBJ2-3, with a weak D call TRBD2 (5 bases). V dropped 8 bases and J dropped 4 bases, with 25 bases sitting between them. Germline V lookup: CDR1 MNHEY, CDR2 SMNVEV (reference sequence). The CDR3 covers 17 residues. CDR3 protein: CASSAVRRRSHADTQYF. The DNA of the CDR3 is TGTGCCAGCTCGGCAGTTAGGAGGAGGTCTCATGCAGATACGCAGTATTTT.

J is TRBJ2-7 and V is TRBV4-3, with 8 bases aligning to TRBD1. There are 16 residues in the CDR3. Germline lookup yields CDR1 LGHNA and CDR2 YSLEER. V lost 3 bases, J lost 4 bases, and 11 bases stayed unmatched. The DNA of the CDR3 is TGCGCCAGCAGCCACGGGACAGGTGGCTTCGAGTACGAGCAGTACTTC. Translating gives CASSHGTGGFEYEQYF.

This chain joins TRBV10-2 and TRBJ2-5, with D perhaps TRBD2 (6 bases). The J call may be faulty, since TRBJ2-7 better matches the DNA end. The CDR3 contains 12 residues. CDR1 is WSHSY, CDR2 SAAADI, per germline. This CDR3 reads CASSEGGIEQYF. CDR3 DNA: TGCGCCAGCAGTGAGGGAGGGATCGAGCAGTACTTC.

The V call is TRBV7-2, the J call TRBJ2-2; D is uncertain. V lost 5 bases and J 3 bases, leaving 19 bases between the germline ends. CDR3 size: 17 residues. Germline CDR1 and CDR2: SGHTA and FQGNSA. The CDR3 is CASSPARGAPDTGELFF. CDR3 nucleotides: TGTGCCAGCAGCCCCGCTCGCGGTGCCCCCGACACCGGGGAGCTGTTTTTT. Full variable domain (remainder filled in from reference TRBV7-2 and TRBJ2-2): GAGVSQSPSNKVTEKGKDVELRCDPISGHTALYWYRQSLGQGLEFLIYFQGNSAPDKSGLPSDRFSAERTGGSVSTLTIQRTQQEDSAVYLCASSPARGAPDTGELFFGEGSRLTVL.

This rearrangement joins TRBV5-1 to TRBJ2-2; 7 positions match TRBD2. V trimming: 3 bases; J trimming: 0 bases; junction bases outside the gene matches: 8. The CDR3 is made up of 17 amino acids. CDR1 and CDR2 from the germline V gene are SGHRS and YFSETQ. CDR3 sequence (DNA): TGCGCCAGCAGCTCCCTCAGAGCGGGGCCGAACACCGGGGAGCTGTTTTTT. This translates into CASSSLRAGPNTGELFF. Supplemented by reference TRBV5-1 and TRBJ2-2, the full variable domain reads KAGVTQTPRYLIKTRGQQVTLSCSPISGHRSVSWYQQTPGQGLQFLFEYFSETQRNKGNFPGRFSGRQFSNSRSEMNVSTLELGDSALYLCASSSLRAGPNTGELFFGEGSRLTVL.